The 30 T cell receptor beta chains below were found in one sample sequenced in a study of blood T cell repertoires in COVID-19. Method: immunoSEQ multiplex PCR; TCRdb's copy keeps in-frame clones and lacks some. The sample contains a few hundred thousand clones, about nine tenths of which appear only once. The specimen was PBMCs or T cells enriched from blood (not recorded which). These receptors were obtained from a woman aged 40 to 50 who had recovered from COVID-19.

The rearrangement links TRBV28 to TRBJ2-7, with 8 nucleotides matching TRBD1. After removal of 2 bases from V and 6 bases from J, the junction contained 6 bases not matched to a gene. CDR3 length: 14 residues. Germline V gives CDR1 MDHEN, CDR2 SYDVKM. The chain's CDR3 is CASSLGQGWVEQYF. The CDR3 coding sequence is TGTGCCAGCAGTTTAGGACAGGGCTGGGTCGAGCAGTACTTC. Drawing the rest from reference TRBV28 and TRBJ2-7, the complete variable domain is DVKVTQSSRYLVKRTGEKVFLECVQDMDHENMFWYRQDPGLGLRLIYFSYDVKMKEKGDIPEGYSVSREKKERFSLILESASTNQTSMYLCASSLGQGWVEQYFGPGTRLTVT.

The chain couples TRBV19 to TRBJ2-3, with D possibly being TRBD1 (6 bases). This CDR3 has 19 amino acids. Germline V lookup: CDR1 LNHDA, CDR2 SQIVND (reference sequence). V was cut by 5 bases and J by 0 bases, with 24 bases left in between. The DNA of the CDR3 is TGTGCCAGTAGTGGCCCCCGCAGGGGCCGTATGACAAGCACAGATACGCAGTATTTT. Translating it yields CASSGPRRGRMTSTDTQYF.

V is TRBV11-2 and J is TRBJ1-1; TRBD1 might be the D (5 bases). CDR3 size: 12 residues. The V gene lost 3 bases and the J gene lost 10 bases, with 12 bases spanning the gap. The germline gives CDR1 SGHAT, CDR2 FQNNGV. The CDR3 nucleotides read TGTGCCAGCAGCTTTCGGGGGAGGGGAGCTTTCTTT. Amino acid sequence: CASSFRGRGAFF.

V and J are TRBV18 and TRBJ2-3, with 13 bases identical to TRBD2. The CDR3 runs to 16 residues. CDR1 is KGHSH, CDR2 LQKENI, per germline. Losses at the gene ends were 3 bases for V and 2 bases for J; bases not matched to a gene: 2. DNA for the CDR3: TGTGCCAGCTCACCGGGACTAGCGGGGACCACAGATACGCAGTATTTT. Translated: CASSPGLAGTTDTQYF.

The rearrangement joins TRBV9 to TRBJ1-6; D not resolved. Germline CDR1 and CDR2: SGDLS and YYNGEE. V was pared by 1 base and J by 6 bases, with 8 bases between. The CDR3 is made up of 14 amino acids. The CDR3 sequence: CASSVIASNSPLHF. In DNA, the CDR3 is TGTGCCAGCAGCGTAATAGCTAGTAATTCACCCCTCCACTTT.

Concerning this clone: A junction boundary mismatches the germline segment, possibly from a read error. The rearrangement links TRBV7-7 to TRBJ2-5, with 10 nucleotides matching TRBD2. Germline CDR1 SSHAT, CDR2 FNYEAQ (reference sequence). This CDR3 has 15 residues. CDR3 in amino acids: CASSLTSGKWETQYF. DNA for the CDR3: TGTGCTAGCAGCTTAACTAGCGGGAAGTGGGAGACCCAGTACTTC.

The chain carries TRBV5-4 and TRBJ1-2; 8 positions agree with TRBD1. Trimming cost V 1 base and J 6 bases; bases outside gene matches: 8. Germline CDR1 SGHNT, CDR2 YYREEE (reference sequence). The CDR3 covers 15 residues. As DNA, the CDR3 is TGTGCCAGCAGCTTGTTTGGCAGGGGGCGGGATGGCTACACCTTC. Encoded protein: CASSLFGRGRDGYTF.

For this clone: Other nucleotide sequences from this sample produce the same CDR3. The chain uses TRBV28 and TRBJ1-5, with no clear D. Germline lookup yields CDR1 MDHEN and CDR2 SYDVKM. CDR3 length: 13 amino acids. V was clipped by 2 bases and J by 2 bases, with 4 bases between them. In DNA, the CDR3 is TGTGCCAGCAGTTTAACGGGCAATCAGCCCCAGCATTTT. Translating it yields CASSLTGNQPQHF. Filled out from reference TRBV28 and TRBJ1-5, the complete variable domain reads DVKVTQSSRYLVKRTGEKVFLECVQDMDHENMFWYRQDPGLGLRLIYFSYDVKMKEKGDIPEGYSVSREKKERFSLILESASTNQTSMYLCASSLTGNQPQHFGDGTRLSIL.

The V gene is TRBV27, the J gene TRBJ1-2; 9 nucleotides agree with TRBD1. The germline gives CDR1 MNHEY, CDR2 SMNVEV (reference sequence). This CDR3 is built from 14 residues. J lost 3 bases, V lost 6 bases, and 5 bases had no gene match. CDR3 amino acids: CASSLDRGYYGYTF. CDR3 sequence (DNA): TGTGCCAGCAGCCTGGACAGGGGCTACTATGGCTACACCTTC.

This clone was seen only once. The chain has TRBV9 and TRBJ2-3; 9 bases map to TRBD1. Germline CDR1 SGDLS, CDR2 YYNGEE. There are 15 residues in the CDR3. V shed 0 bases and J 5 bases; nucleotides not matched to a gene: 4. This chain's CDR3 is CASSVGDRVIDTQYF. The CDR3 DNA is TGTGCCAGCAGCGTAGGGGACAGGGTTATAGATACGCAGTATTTT. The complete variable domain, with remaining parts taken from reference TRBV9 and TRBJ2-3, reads DSGVTQTPKHLITATGQRVTLRCSPRSGDLSVYWYQQSLDQGLQFLIQYYNGEERAKGNILERFSAQQFPDLHSELNLSSLELGDSALYFCASSVGDRVIDTQYFGPGTRLTVL.

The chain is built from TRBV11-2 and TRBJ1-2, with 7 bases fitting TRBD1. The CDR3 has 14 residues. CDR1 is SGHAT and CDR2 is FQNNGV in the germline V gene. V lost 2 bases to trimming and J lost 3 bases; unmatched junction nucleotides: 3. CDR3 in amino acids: CASSLITGDYGYTF. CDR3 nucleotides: TGTGCCAGCAGCTTAATTACAGGGGACTATGGCTACACCTTC.

CDR3 region: CASSPRASGNSPLHF. CDR3 in DNA: TGTGCCAGCAGTCCTAGAGCCTCGGGTAATTCACCCCTCCACTTT. The chain carries TRBV27 and TRBJ1-6; D is unclear. This CDR3 spans 15 amino acids. Germline assignment: CDR1 MNHEY and CDR2 SMNVEV (reference sequence). Trimming took 5 bases from V and 6 from J, leaving 14 bases between them.

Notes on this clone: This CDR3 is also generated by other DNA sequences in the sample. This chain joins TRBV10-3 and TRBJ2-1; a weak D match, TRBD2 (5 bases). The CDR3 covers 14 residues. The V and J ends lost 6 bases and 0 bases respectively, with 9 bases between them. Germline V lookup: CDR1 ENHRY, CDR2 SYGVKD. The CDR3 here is CAIRDSSSYNEQFF. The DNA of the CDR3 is TGTGCCATCAGGGACTCGAGCTCCTACAATGAGCAGTTCTTC.

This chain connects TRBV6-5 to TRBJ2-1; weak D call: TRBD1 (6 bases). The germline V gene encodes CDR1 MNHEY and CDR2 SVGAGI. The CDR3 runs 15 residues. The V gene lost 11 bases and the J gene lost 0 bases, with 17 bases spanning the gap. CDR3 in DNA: TGTGCCGTACGGCTGGACAGTAGCTCCTACAATGAGCAGTTCTTC. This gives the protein CAVRLDSSSYNEQFF.

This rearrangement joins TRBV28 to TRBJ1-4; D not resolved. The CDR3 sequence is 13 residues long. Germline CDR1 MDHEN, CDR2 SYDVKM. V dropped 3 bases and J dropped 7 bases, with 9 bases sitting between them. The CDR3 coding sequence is TGTGCCAGCAGTTTCCCAGAAAGTGAAAAACTGTTTTTT. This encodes CASSFPESEKLFF. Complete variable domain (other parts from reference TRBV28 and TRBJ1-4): DVKVTQSSRYLVKRTGEKVFLECVQDMDHENMFWYRQDPGLGLRLIYFSYDVKMKEKGDIPEGYSVSREKKERFSLILESASTNQTSMYLCASSFPESEKLFFGSGTQLSVL.

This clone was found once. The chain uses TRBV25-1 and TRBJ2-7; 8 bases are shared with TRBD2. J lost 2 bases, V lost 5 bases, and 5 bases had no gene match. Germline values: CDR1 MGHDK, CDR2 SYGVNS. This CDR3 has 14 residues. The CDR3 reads CASSPDGGAYEQYF. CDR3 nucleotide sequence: TGTGCCAGCAGTCCAGACGGGGGGGCCTACGAGCAGTACTTC.

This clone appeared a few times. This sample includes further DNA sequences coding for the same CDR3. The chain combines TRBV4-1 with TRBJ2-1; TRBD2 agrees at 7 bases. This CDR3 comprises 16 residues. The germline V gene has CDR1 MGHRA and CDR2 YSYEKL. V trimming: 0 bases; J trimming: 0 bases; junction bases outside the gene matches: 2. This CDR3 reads CASSQEGGSSYNEQFF. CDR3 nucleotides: TGCGCCAGCAGCCAAGAGGGCGGGAGCTCCTACAATGAGCAGTTCTTC.

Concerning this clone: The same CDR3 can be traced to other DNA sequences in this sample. In nucleotides, the CDR3 is TGTGCCAGCAGCTCCCACACCTACGAGCAGTACTTC. Protein product: CASSSHTYEQYF. The chain has TRBV7-9 and TRBJ2-7, with unresolved D. This CDR3 contains 12 residues. CDR1 and CDR2 (germline): SEHNR, FQNEAQ (reference sequence). Trimming removed 4 bases from V and 2 bases from J, with 6 bases in between.

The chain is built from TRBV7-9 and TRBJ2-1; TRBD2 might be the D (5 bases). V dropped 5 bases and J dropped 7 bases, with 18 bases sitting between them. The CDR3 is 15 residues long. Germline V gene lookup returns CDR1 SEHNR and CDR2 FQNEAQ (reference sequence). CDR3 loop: CASSPGNLGENEQFF. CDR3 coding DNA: TGTGCCAGCAGCCCGGGAAACCTCGGGGAAAATGAGCAGTTCTTC.

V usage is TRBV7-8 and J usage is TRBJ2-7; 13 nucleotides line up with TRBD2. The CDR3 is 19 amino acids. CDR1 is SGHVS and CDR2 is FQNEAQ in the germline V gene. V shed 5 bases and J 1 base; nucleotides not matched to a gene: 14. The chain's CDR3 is CASSGPKRTSGSLSYEQYF. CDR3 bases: TGTGCCAGCAGCGGCCCAAAGCGGACTAGCGGGAGCTTATCCTACGAGCAGTACTTC.

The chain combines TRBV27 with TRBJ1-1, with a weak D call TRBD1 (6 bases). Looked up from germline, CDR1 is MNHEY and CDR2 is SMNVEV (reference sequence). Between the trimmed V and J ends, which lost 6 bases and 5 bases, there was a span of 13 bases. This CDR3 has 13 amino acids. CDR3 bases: TGTGCCAGCAGGGTTCCAGGGGAAACTGAAGCTTTCTTT. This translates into CASRVPGETEAFF.

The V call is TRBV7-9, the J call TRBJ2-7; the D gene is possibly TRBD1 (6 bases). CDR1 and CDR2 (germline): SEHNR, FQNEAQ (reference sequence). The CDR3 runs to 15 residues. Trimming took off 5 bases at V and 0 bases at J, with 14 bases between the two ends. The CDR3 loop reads CASSEPTGSSYEQYF. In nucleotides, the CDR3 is TGTGCCAGCAGCGAACCGACAGGAAGCTCCTACGAGCAGTACTTC.

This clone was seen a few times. CDR3 nucleotides: TGTGCCAGCAGCCCCTGGACAGGGGCCTACGAGCAGTACTTC. It encodes CASSPWTGAYEQYF. The chain combines TRBV7-9 with TRBJ2-7, with 9 bases that match TRBD1. The CDR3 loop spans 14 amino acids. Trimming at V came to 5 bases and at J to 2 bases, leaving 4 bases not matched to a gene. The germline V gene encodes CDR1 SEHNR and CDR2 FQNEAQ (reference sequence).

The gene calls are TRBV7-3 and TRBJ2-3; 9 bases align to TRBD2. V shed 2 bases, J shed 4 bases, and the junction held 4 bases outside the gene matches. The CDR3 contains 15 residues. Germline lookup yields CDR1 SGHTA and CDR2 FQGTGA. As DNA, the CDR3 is TGTGCCAGCAGCTTAGGGGGCGGGAGGGCAGATACGCAGTATTTT. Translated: CASSLGGGRADTQYF.

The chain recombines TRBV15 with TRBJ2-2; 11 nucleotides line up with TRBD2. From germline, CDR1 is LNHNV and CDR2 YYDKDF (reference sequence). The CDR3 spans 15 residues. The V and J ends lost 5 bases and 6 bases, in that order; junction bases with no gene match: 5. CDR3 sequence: CATSLGLAAPGELFF. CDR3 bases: TGTGCCACCAGCCTGGGACTAGCGGCCCCCGGGGAGCTGTTTTTT.

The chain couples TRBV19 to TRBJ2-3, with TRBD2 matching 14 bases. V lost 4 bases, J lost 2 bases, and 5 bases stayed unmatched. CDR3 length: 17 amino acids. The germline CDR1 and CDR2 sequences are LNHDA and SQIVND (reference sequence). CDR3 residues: CASSTGLAGGYTDTQYF. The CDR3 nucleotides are TGTGCCAGTAGTACCGGACTAGCGGGGGGATACACAGATACGCAGTATTTT.

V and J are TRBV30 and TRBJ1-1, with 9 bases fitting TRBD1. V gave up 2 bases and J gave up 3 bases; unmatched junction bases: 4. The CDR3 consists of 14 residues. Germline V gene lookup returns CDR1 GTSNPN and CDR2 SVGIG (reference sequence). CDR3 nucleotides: TGTGCCTGGAGTATTACAGGGGGCGACACTGAAGCTTTCTTT. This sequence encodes CAWSITGGDTEAFF. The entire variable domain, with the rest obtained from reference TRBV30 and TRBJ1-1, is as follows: SQTIHQWPATLVQPVGSPLSLECTVEGTSNPNLYWYRQAAGRGLQLLFYSVGIGQISSEVPQNLSASRPQDRQFILSSKKLLLSDSGFYLCAWSITGGDTEAFFGQGTRLTVV.

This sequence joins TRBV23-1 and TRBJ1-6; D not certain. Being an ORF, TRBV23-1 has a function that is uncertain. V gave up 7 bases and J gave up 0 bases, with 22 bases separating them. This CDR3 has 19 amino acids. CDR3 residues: CASNPARSYRSSYNSPLHF. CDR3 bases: TGCGCCAGCAACCCCGCCCGTTCTTATAGGAGCTCCTATAATTCACCCCTCCACTTT.

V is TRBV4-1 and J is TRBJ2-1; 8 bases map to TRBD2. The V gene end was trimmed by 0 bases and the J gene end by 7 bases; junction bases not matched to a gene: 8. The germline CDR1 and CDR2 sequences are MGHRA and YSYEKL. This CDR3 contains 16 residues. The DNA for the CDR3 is TGCGCCAGCAGCCAAGAAGGGTTAGCGGGGAAAAATGAGCAGTTCTTC. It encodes CASSQEGLAGKNEQFF.

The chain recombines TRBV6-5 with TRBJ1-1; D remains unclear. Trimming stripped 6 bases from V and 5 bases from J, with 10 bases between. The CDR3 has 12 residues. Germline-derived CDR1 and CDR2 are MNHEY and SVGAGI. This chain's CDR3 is CASREVGTEAFF. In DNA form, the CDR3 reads TGTGCCAGCAGGGAGGTGGGGACTGAAGCTTTCTTT.